The 22 T cell receptor beta chains reported below all come from one sample, sequenced in a study of T cells in women clearing cervical HPV infection. Method: immunoSEQ multiplex PCR; TCRdb's copy keeps in-frame clones and lacks some. This listing includes 20,000 to 30,000 clones. Material: blood buffy coat. These receptors all come from a woman aged 18-70 years with a cervical HPV16 infection that either progressed to CIN3+ or cleared (not recorded which).

As concerns this clone: The read gets to within 3 residues of the CDR3 end, and the germline J gene fills in the rest. The chain uses TRBV13 and TRBJ2-7; 11 bases are a match to TRBD1. From germline, CDR1 is PRHDT and CDR2 FYEKMQ (reference sequence). The ends lost 2 bases at V and 3 bases at J; junction bases unmatched: 3. The CDR3 runs to 15 residues. CDR3 bases read: TGTGCCAGCAGCTTATGGACAGGGGGCTTCTACGAG. Translating it yields CASSLWTGGFYE. The whole CDR3 is CASSLWTGGFYEQYF.

To note about this clone: Read coverage stops 3 residues before the CDR3 terminus; the germline J gene supplies the remainder. The chain has TRBV7-2 and TRBJ1-5, with D maybe TRBD1 (6 bases). CDR3 length equals 15 residues. Deletions cut 5 bases from V and 9 bases from J, with 20 bases between. Germline CDR1 SGHTA, CDR2 FQGNSA. CDR3 bases read: TGTGCCAGCAGCCTTTCCGACAGGTCTTTCGGGCCC. Amino acids: CASSLSDRSFGP. The CDR3 in full is CASSLSDRSFGPQHF.

Regarding this clone: The sequence runs out 3 residues before the end of the CDR3; the remainder is reconstructed from the germline J gene. The chain recombines TRBV7-7 with TRBJ2-3; TRBD2 matches 12 bases. The CDR3 extends over 18 amino acids. The J segment lost 0 bases and the V segment lost 4 bases, leaving 8 bases of the junction unmatched. Germline-derived CDR1 and CDR2 are SSHAT and FNYEAQ (reference sequence). CDR3 loop: CASSSSSGRAGSTDTQYF. CDR3 DNA, as far as it was read: TGTGCCAGCAGCTCATCTAGCGGGAGGGCTGGTAGCACAGATACG.

In regard to this clone: Read data end 3 residues before the CDR3 end; the end is taken from the germline J gene. The chain joins TRBV19 to TRBJ2-5, with TRBD2 as a possible D gene (5 bases). Trimming took off 5 bases at V and 4 bases at J, with 8 bases between the two ends. There are 12 residues in the CDR3. Per germline, CDR1 LNHDA and CDR2 SQIVND (reference sequence). Here the CDR3 reads CASSEGGETQYF. The part of the CDR3 DNA that was read is TGTGCCAGTAGTGAGGGTGGAGAGACC.

With respect to this clone: Coverage ceases 3 residues before the CDR3 finishes, and the germline J gene fills in the end. The chain joins TRBV5-1 to TRBJ1-2, with 7 bases identical to TRBD1. Germline trimming cut 2 bases from V and 4 bases from J; bases unmatched to any gene: 5. The germline V gene has CDR1 SGHRS and CDR2 YFSETQ. The CDR3 is 14 residues long. CDR3 sequence reads: CASSLDRASYGYTF. The sequenced part of the CDR3 DNA is TGCGCCAGCAGCTTAGACAGGGCCAGCTATGGC.

This clone is called medium-sized based on its frequency. Sequencing ends 3 residues short of the CDR3 end; the germline J gene provides the rest. The gene calls are TRBV6-2 or TRBV6-3 and TRBJ1-2, with TRBD1 matching over 7 bases. Germline V CDR1 and CDR2: MNHEY, SVGEGT. This CDR3 is built from 14 residues. CDR3 bases read: TGTGCCAGCAGTAAGGGACAGACCTCCTACGAC. This encodes CASSKGQTSYD. The whole CDR3 region reads CASSKGQTSYDYTF.

In regard to this clone: The CDR3 goes on 3 residues after the read ends, and that part is filled in from the germline J gene. The J gene is TRBJ1-4, the V gene TRBV4-1, with TRBD1 identical over 9 bases. Germline V CDR1 and CDR2: MGHRA, YSYEKL. V lost 3 bases to trimming and J lost 0 bases; unmatched junction nucleotides: 8. This CDR3 region has 18 residues. The CDR3 spells CASSQLPGQGATNEKLFF. Incomplete CDR3 DNA: TGCGCCAGCAGCCAGTTACCGGGACAGGGAGCAACTAATGAAAAA.

As for this clone: The sequenced fragment ends 3 residues before the CDR3 boundary, so the rest is inferred from the germline J gene. The J gene is TRBJ2-1, the V gene TRBV12-5, with D hard to call. Germline-derived CDR1 and CDR2 are LGHNT and FRNRAP. The CDR3 spans 14 residues. Trimming pared 0 bases from V and 5 bases from J, leaving 8 bases between. Incomplete CDR3 DNA: TGTGCTAGTGGTTTGGTGGCATATAACAATGAG. Translating gives CASGLVAYNNE. The CDR3 reads in full as CASGLVAYNNEQFF.

About this clone: Read data end 3 residues before the CDR3 end; the end is taken from the germline J gene. J is TRBJ2-1 and V is TRBV5-1; 14 positions match TRBD2. The ends lost 6 bases at V and 6 bases at J; junction bases unmatched: 8. In germline, CDR1 is SGHRS, CDR2 YFSETQ. The CDR3 runs to 16 residues. The CDR3 sequence: CASNEGTSGGLNEQFF. The DNA read from the CDR3 is TGCGCCAGCAACGAGGGGACTAGCGGGGGTCTCAATGAG. The full variable domain, completed using reference TRBV5-1 and TRBJ2-1, is KAGVTQTPRYLIKTRGQQVTLSCSPISGHRSVSWYQQTPGQGLQFLFEYFSETQRNKGNFPGRFSGRQFSNSRSEMNVSTLELGDSALYLCASNEGTSGGLNEQFFGPGTRLTVL.

Turning to this clone: The read terminates 3 residues ahead of where the CDR3 ends, so the germline J gene completes it. V and J are TRBV4-1 and TRBJ2-1; 7 bases are shared with TRBD2. The CDR3 is made up of 16 amino acids. The germline V gene encodes CDR1 MGHRA and CDR2 YSYEKL. The V and J ends lost 4 bases and 5 bases, in that order; junction bases with no gene match: 11. The CDR3 loop reads CASSPLRAGTNNEQFF. CDR3 DNA (partial): TGCGCCAGCAGCCCACTACGAGCGGGGACGAACAATGAG.

Partial CDR3 DNA: TGTGCCAGCAGCTCCCTCTCCTACGAG. Translation gives CASSSLSYE. The entire CDR3 protein reads CASSSLSYEQYF. V gene TRBV5-6 combines with J gene TRBJ2-7; no clear D. The read is 3 residues too short to cover the CDR3 end, so that end is filled in from the germline J gene. Trimming removed 3 bases from V and 0 bases from J, with 4 bases in between. The length of the CDR3 is 12 residues. Germline V gives CDR1 SGHDT, CDR2 YYEEEE.

For this clone: Its ends do not fully match the called genes, so a read error is possible. The read finishes 3 residues shy of the CDR3 end, and the germline J gene is used to complete it. This same CDR3 is encoded by further DNA sequences in the sample. The rearrangement uses TRBV18 and TRBJ1-3; TRBD1 agrees at 9 bases. This CDR3 region has 16 residues. Germline CDR1 reads KGHSH; CDR2 reads LQKENI. The CDR3 region is CASSPDRGSSGNTIYF. Incomplete CDR3 DNA: TGTGCCAGCTCACCGGACAGGGGATCCTCTGGAAACACA.

Points on this clone: The read terminates 3 residues ahead of where the CDR3 ends, so the germline J gene completes it. V and J are TRBV20-1 and TRBJ2-1, with a tentative D call TRBD1 (6 bases). The V gene's germline CDR1 is DFQATT and CDR2 SNEGSKA (reference sequence). Trimming removed 2 bases at V and 7 bases at J, with 15 bases between. The CDR3 spans 14 residues. CDR3 sequence: CSARPWNRGNEQFF. Incomplete CDR3 DNA: TGCAGTGCTAGACCATGGAATAGGGGGAATGAG.

In regard to this clone: Coverage ceases 3 residues before the CDR3 finishes, and the germline J gene fills in the end. This chain uses TRBV5-1 with TRBJ1-2; possibly TRBD1 for D (5 bases). The CDR3 contains 14 residues. Germline lookup yields CDR1 SGHRS and CDR2 YFSETQ. The V end lost 4 bases, the J end lost 5 bases, and 15 bases lay between the germline ends. CDR3 sequence: CASSPTGIGYGYTF. The DNA read from the CDR3 is TGCGCCAGCAGCCCCACAGGTATTGGTTATGGC.

Worth noting for this clone: The CDR3 end falls 3 residues outside the read, so it is completed with the germline J gene. This chain links TRBV2 with TRBJ1-6; 7 bases align to TRBD1. Trimming at V came to 3 bases and at J to 0 bases, leaving 2 bases not matched to a gene. Germline V gene data show CDR1 as SNHLY and CDR2 as FYNNEI. This CDR3 is 16 amino acids long. The CDR3 DNA, read in part, is TGTGCCAGCAGTGAGACAGGGAGCTCCTATAATTCACCC. Protein: CASSETGSSYNSP. The CDR3 in its entirety is CASSETGSSYNSPLHF. Full variable domain (rest looked up from reference TRBV2 and TRBJ1-6): EPEVTQTPSHQVTQMGQEVILRCVPISNHLYFYWYRQILGQKVEFLVSFYNNEISEKSEIFDDQFSVERPDGSNFTLKIRSTKLEDSAMYFCASSETGSSYNSPLHFGNGTRLTVT.

Points on this clone: The CDR3 end lies 3 residues beyond the end of the read and is filled in from the germline J gene. V and J are TRBV13 and TRBJ2-7, with D tentatively TRBD1 (5 bases). The V gene lost 2 bases and the J gene lost 3 bases, with 14 bases spanning the gap. Germline V gene sequence: CDR1 PRHDT, CDR2 FYEKMQ (reference sequence). This CDR3 is 15 amino acids long. CDR3 DNA (partial): TGTGCCAGCAGCTTACAACCCTCTAGGGGCTACGAG. Amino acids: CASSLQPSRGYE. The CDR3 as a whole reads CASSLQPSRGYEQYF.

CDR3 protein: CASSSGSSYEQYF. The CDR3 DNA, read in part, is TGTGCCAGCAGCTCCGGGTCGTCCTACGAG. The V call is TRBV11-1, the J call TRBJ2-7; D uncertain. The read ends 3 residues early relative to the CDR3; the germline J gene fills the gap. V dropped 4 bases and J dropped 1 base, with 8 bases sitting between them. There are 13 residues in the CDR3. From germline, CDR1 is SGHAT and CDR2 FQDESV (reference sequence).

In regard to this clone: The CDR3 extends 3 residues past the end of the read, so its final part is completed from the germline J gene. The rearrangement links TRBV29-1 to TRBJ2-5, with 7 positions matching TRBD1. This CDR3 is 12 amino acids long. With V trimmed by 4 bases and J by 4 bases, 3 bases remained unmatched. Germline V gives CDR1 SQVTM, CDR2 ANQGSEA. The CDR3 spells CSVAQGVETQYF. Partial CDR3 DNA: TGCAGCGTTGCGCAGGGGGTAGAGACC.

As regards this clone: The read ends 3 residues shy of where the CDR3 ends; the end is completed using the germline J gene. The genes are TRBV6-1 and TRBJ2-5; D remains unclear. With 3 bases removed from V and 0 bases from J, the gap between germline ends came to 8 bases. CDR1 is MNHNS, CDR2 SASEGT, per germline. There are 14 residues in the CDR3. The CDR3 bases that were read are TGTGCCAGCAGTGACGGGTGGGACCAAGAGACC. Its translation is CASSDGWDQET. The complete CDR3 protein is CASSDGWDQETQYF.

Comment on this clone: The read is 3 residues too short to cover the CDR3 end, so that end is filled in from the germline J gene. This rearrangement joins TRBV7-9 to TRBJ2-3; D possibly matches TRBD1 or TRBD2 (5 bases each). Between the trimmed V and J ends, which lost 6 bases and 0 bases, there was a span of 13 bases. In germline, CDR1 is SEHNR, CDR2 FQNEAQ (reference sequence). The CDR3 totals 15 residues. The sequenced CDR3 bases are TGTGCCAGCAGTTCAAGGGGAGTTAGCACAGATACG. This translates into CASSSRGVSTDT. The entire CDR3 sequence reads CASSSRGVSTDTQYF.

The CDR3 is CASKAYGGGGFGELFF. The CDR3 DNA, read in part, is TGCGCCAGCAAAGCCTACGGGGGCGGGGGTTTCGGGGAG. The genes are TRBV10-2 and TRBJ2-2; possible D gene TRBD2, 7 bases. The DNA ends 3 residues before the CDR3 does, and the rest of the CDR3 is filled in from the germline J gene. This CDR3 spans 16 amino acids. Trimming shortened V by 7 bases and J by 7 bases, and 22 bases separated the two germline ends. Germline CDR1 reads WSHSY; CDR2 reads SAAADI.

Of note for this clone: The CDR3 is cut off 3 residues early in the read; its end comes from the germline J gene. This chain links TRBV20-1 with TRBJ2-7, with 8 bases that match TRBD2. CDR1 is DFQATT, CDR2 SNEGSKA, per germline (reference sequence). The CDR3 consists of 16 residues. The trim removed 1 base at V and 3 bases at J, leaving 11 bases unmatched. The covered CDR3 bases are TGCAGTGCTAGAGTAAGCCGACCTAGCGGGCGCTACGAG. Translation: CSARVSRPSGRYE. The whole CDR3 region reads CSARVSRPSGRYEQYF.